These 15 T cell receptor beta chains were sequenced from one sample in a study of identical twins. TCRdb analysed the 5' RACE reads with MiXCR anew, one entry per CDR3 protein. The data contain about 700,000 distinct CDR3 sequences, less than 7% of them singletons. The sample comprised naive T cells sorted from blood. All receptors derive from a man between 18 and 35 years old in good health.

At least ten counts were recorded for this clonotype. The chain combines TRBV29-1 with TRBJ2-2, with a weak D call TRBD1 (5 bases). The V end lost 5 bases, the J end lost 6 bases, and 13 bases lay between the germline ends. Germline CDR1 SQVTM, CDR2 ANQGSEA. The CDR3 is made up of 13 amino acids. The CDR3 sequence: CSVRFPGPGELFF. DNA for the CDR3: TGCAGCGTTCGATTCCCAGGGCCCGGGGAGCTGTTTTTT.

V usage is TRBV11-2 and J usage is TRBJ2-2; D might be TRBD1 (5 bases). The CDR3 has 17 residues. CDR1 SGHAT and CDR2 FQNNGV come from the germline V gene. The V and J ends lost 0 bases and 4 bases respectively, with 15 bases between them. The CDR3 sequence is CASSLDKGLFSTGELFF. CDR3 DNA sequence: TGTGCCAGCAGCTTAGATAAGGGGCTATTTAGCACCGGGGAGCTGTTTTTT.

This clonotype occurred many times. The chain carries TRBV20-1 and TRBJ2-1; 13 nucleotides line up with TRBD2. Germline lookup yields CDR1 DFQATT and CDR2 SNEGSKA (reference sequence). This CDR3 is built from 19 residues. V lost 6 bases to trimming and J lost 1 base; unmatched junction nucleotides: 15. CDR3 amino acids: CSAPKSEGLAGRSYNEQFF. CDR3 nucleotide sequence: TGCAGTGCCCCAAAATCAGAGGGACTAGCGGGACGTTCCTACAATGAGCAGTTCTTC.

This clonotype was seen more than once but under ten times. CDR3 nucleotides: TGTGCCAGCAGTCTACCGACAGGGGTCTTTAGCACAGATACGCAGTATTTT. Its translation: CASSLPTGVFSTDTQYF. The chain couples TRBV27 to TRBJ2-3, with TRBD1 matching over 8 bases. With V trimmed by 5 bases and J by 0 bases, 10 bases remained unmatched. From germline, CDR1 is MNHEY and CDR2 SMNVEV (reference sequence). The CDR3 consists of 17 residues.

Ten or more counts support this clonotype. The chain combines TRBV24-1 with TRBJ2-2; D may correspond to TRBD1 or TRBD2 (6 bases each). V was pared by 0 bases and J by 3 bases, with 19 bases between. This CDR3 spans 19 amino acids. Germline V gene lookup returns CDR1 KGHDR and CDR2 SFDVKD. The DNA for the CDR3 is TGTGCCACCAGTGATTTGCGCGGTCCTCAGGGGAGGTACACCGGGGAGCTGTTTTTT. Translation gives CATSDLRGPQGRYTGELFF.

This clonotype showed up many times. The rearrangement joins TRBV7-9 to TRBJ2-2; 7 bases are shared with TRBD2. In germline, CDR1 is SEHNR, CDR2 FQNEAQ (reference sequence). The CDR3 sequence is 16 residues long. Trimming at V came to 7 bases and at J to 2 bases, leaving 10 bases not matched to a gene. The CDR3 bases are TGTGCCAGCACCCAACGAGGCGGGGGTAACACCGGGGAGCTGTTTTTT. Its translation is CASTQRGGGNTGELFF.

This clonotype was seen more than once but under ten times. The chain links TRBV7-9 to TRBJ1-2; 8 bases line up with TRBD1. Germline V lookup: CDR1 SEHNR, CDR2 FQNEAQ (reference sequence). The trim removed 4 bases at V and 6 bases at J, leaving 4 bases unmatched. The CDR3 is made up of 13 amino acids. The CDR3 region has the DNA TGTGCCAGCAGCTCGGACAGGGTAAATGGCTACACCTTC. Residues: CASSSDRVNGYTF.

The rearrangement uses TRBV20-1 and TRBJ2-5; D is unresolved. The CDR3 has 12 residues. CDR1 is DFQATT, CDR2 SNEGSKA, per germline (reference sequence). V was pared by 3 bases and J by 5 bases, with 10 bases between. The CDR3 protein is CSARGRNETQYF. The CDR3 bases are TGCAGTGCTAGGGGCCGGAACGAGACCCAGTACTTC.

There are a few counts of this clonotype. The V gene is TRBV4-2, the J gene TRBJ2-7; TRBD2 aligns across 7 bases. Germline CDR1 LGHNA, CDR2 YNFKEQ. The V segment lost 4 bases and the J segment 3 bases; nucleotides outside the gene matches: 12. The CDR3 sequence is 16 residues long. The CDR3 loop is CASSRSSGEGHYEQYF. The CDR3 bases are TGTGCCAGCAGCCGATCTAGCGGAGAGGGGCACTACGAGCAGTACTTC.

V usage is TRBV28 and J usage is TRBJ2-2, with a tentative D call TRBD1 (5 bases). Trimming removed 2 bases at V and 5 bases at J, with 9 bases between. Germline V gives CDR1 MDHEN, CDR2 SYDVKM. This CDR3 has 14 amino acids. CDR3 sequence: CASSLDSPTGELFF. Here the CDR3 DNA reads TGTGCCAGCAGTTTAGACAGCCCGACCGGGGAGCTGTTTTTT.

V is TRBV20-1 and J is TRBJ2-1, with TRBD2 identical over 13 bases. This CDR3 region has 16 residues. CDR1 and CDR2 from the germline V gene are DFQATT and SNEGSKA (reference sequence). V lost 4 bases and J lost 7; bases outside the gene matches: 10. CDR3 sequence: CSATGTSGNFRNEQFF. The CDR3 DNA reads as TGCAGTGCTACCGGGACTAGCGGGAATTTTAGGAATGAGCAGTTCTTC.

This clonotype came up many times. This chain uses TRBV28 with TRBJ2-5, with TRBD1 matching over 9 bases. This CDR3 contains 14 residues. Germline CDR1 MDHEN, CDR2 SYDVKM. The junction had 7 bases not matched to a gene; V was cut back by 6 bases and J by 5 bases. The chain's CDR3 is CASSPGQGMETQYF. For the CDR3, the DNA is TGTGCCAGCAGCCCCGGACAGGGGATGGAGACCCAGTACTTC.

The table lists this clonotype with many counts. The chain couples TRBV4-3 to TRBJ2-3; 7 bases match TRBD1. This CDR3 region has 16 residues. Germline-derived CDR1 and CDR2 are LGHNA and YSLEER. V was pared by 0 bases and J by 1 base, with 4 bases of the junction left unmatched. The CDR3, as DNA: TGCGCCAGCAGCCAAGAATGGGACAGCCGCACAGATACGCAGTATTTT. As protein: CASSQEWDSRTDTQYF.

This clonotype was recorded many times. This chain connects TRBV20-1 to TRBJ2-7; D possibly corresponds to TRBD1 (5 bases). Trimming pared 6 bases from V and 3 bases from J, leaving 9 bases between. CDR1 and CDR2 (germline): DFQATT, SNEGSKA (reference sequence). The CDR3 sequence is 11 residues long. CDR3 nucleotide sequence: TGCAGTGCATCCAGGGACTACGAGCAGTACGTC. Its protein product is CSASRDYEQYV.

The V call is TRBV29-1, the J call TRBJ2-3; possibly TRBD1 for D (6 bases). Germline V gene lookup returns CDR1 SQVTM and CDR2 ANQGSEA. Trimming took off 4 bases at V and 0 bases at J, with 17 bases between the two ends. The CDR3 loop spans 16 amino acids. This CDR3 is CSVGRQADTSTDTQYF. The CDR3 nucleotides read TGCAGCGTTGGGAGACAGGCAGACACTAGCACAGATACGCAGTATTTT.